This passage covers 17 T cell receptor beta chains from one sample sequenced in a study of blood T cell repertoires in COVID-19. Method: immunoSEQ multiplex PCR; TCRdb's copy keeps in-frame clones and lacks some. The sample has under 300,000 clones, roughly nine tenths seen once. Sequenced material: peripheral blood. The receptors here all came from a woman aged 25 to 39 with COVID-19, enrolled during active disease.

This clone occurred a few times. The V call is TRBV5-5, the J call TRBJ2-5, with 11 bases matching TRBD2. The CDR3 length is 16 residues. Germline assignment: CDR1 SGHKS and CDR2 YYEKEE (reference sequence). J gave up 2 bases and V 1 base, and 4 bases lay outside the gene matches. CDR3 residues: CASSLTSGGWQETQYF. CDR3 coding DNA: TGTGCCAGCAGCTTGACTAGCGGGGGTTGGCAAGAGACCCAGTACTTC.

The chain couples TRBV19 to TRBJ2-3, with TRBD2 matching 7 bases. The CDR3 length is 15 residues. Germline values: CDR1 LNHDA, CDR2 SQIVND (reference sequence). V was pared by 7 bases and J by 7 bases, with 14 bases of the junction left unmatched. CDR3 loop: CASTTTGASGYTQYF. CDR3 coding DNA: TGTGCCAGTACCACCACCGGGGCTAGCGGTTATACGCAGTATTTT. Variable domain in full (rest from reference TRBV19 and TRBJ2-3): DGGITQSPKYLFRKEGQNVTLSCEQNLNHDAMYWYRQDPGQGLRLIYYSQIVNDFQKGDIAEGYSVSREKKESFPLTVTSAQKNPTAFYLCASTTTGASGYTQYFGPGTRLTVL.

The chain combines TRBV6-6 with TRBJ1-4, with D possibly being TRBD1 (6 bases). Germline assignment: CDR1 MNHNY and CDR2 SVGAGI (reference sequence). Deletions cut 2 bases from V and 6 bases from J, with 7 bases between. The length of the CDR3 is 13 residues. CDR3 amino acids: CASSYQGYEKLFF. CDR3 in DNA: TGTGCCAGCAGTTACCAGGGGTATGAAAAACTGTTTTTT.

Note on this clone: Other DNA sequences within the sample encode an identical CDR3. The rearrangement uses TRBV5-1 and TRBJ1-1, with D perhaps matching TRBD1 (6 bases). Trimming cost V 4 bases and J 1 base, with 11 bases left between them. CDR1 is SGHRS and CDR2 is YFSETQ in the germline V gene. The CDR3 is 14 residues long. The CDR3 DNA reads as TGCGCCAGCAGCCCTACGGGACAGAACACTGAAGCTTTCTTT. Protein: CASSPTGQNTEAFF.

The chain uses TRBV5-1 and TRBJ1-2; 7 nucleotides align to TRBD1. Germline CDR1 and CDR2: SGHRS and YFSETQ. This CDR3 region has 14 residues. Trimming removed 3 bases from V and 5 bases from J; junction bases left unmatched: 7. The CDR3 here is CASSWGDRGYGYTF. CDR3 bases: TGCGCCAGCAGCTGGGGGGACAGAGGGTATGGCTACACCTTC.

This clone was seen a handful of times. This sequence joins TRBV20-1 and TRBJ2-7, with 9 bases fitting TRBD2. Per the germline V gene, CDR1 is DFQATT and CDR2 is SNEGSKA (reference sequence). J was trimmed by 2 bases and V by 3 bases; bases with no gene match: 5. This CDR3 has 14 residues. The CDR3 nucleotides read TGCAGTGCTAGTTTCCGACTAGCGGCCTACGAGCAGTACTTC. As protein: CSASFRLAAYEQYF.

For the CDR3, the DNA is TGTGCCAGCAGCCACCTAGCGGGGTACAATGAGCAGTTCTTC. Its protein product is CASSHLAGYNEQFF. The rearrangement joins TRBV3-1 (or the pseudogene TRBV3-2) to TRBJ2-1; 9 bases are a match to TRBD2. The CDR3 totals 14 residues. CDR1 is LGHDT and CDR2 is YNNKEL in the germline V gene (reference sequence). V lost 3 bases to trimming and J lost 4 bases; unmatched junction nucleotides: 1.

The CDR3 region has the DNA TGTGCCAGCAGCTTAGCGGGGGGGCTGATAGAGACCCAGTACTTC. Translating gives CASSLAGGLIETQYF. The chain joins TRBV7-9 to TRBJ2-5, with a weak D call TRBD2 (7 bases). Germline-derived CDR1 and CDR2 are SEHNR and FQNEAQ (reference sequence). V was shortened by 0 bases and J by 4 bases, with 12 bases between the two germline ends. The CDR3 totals 15 residues.

This clone was found a few times. Other DNA sequences in this sample translate to the same CDR3. The rearrangement joins TRBV5-1 to TRBJ1-2; D perhaps matches TRBD1 (5 bases). V was cut by 0 bases and J by 2 bases, with 5 bases left in between. The germline V gene encodes CDR1 SGHRS and CDR2 YFSETQ. This CDR3 spans 13 amino acids. CDR3 nucleotide sequence: TGCGCCAGCAGCTTGGAGGGGAACTATGGCTACACCTTC. Its protein is CASSLEGNYGYTF.

The V and J genes are TRBV14 and TRBJ1-2, with D possibly TRBD1 on 6 matching bases. Germline CDR1 reads SGHDN; CDR2 reads FVKESK. The CDR3 contains 16 residues. The V and J ends lost 3 bases and 8 bases respectively, with 22 bases between them. CDR3 nucleotides: TGTGCCAGCAGCCATTCCCGGGACATGGATTTGGGAGGCTACACCTTC. Translating gives CASSHSRDMDLGGYTF. Drawing the rest from reference TRBV14 and TRBJ1-2, the complete variable domain is EAGVTQFPSHSVIEKGQTVTLRCDPISGHDNLYWYRRVMGKEIKFLLHFVKESKQDESGMPNNRFLAERTGGTYSTLKVQPAELEDSGVYFCASSHSRDMDLGGYTFGSGTRLTVV.

This rearrangement joins TRBV11-1 to TRBJ2-5; 9 nucleotides agree with TRBD1. The germline gives CDR1 SGHAT, CDR2 FQDESV (reference sequence). CDR3 length equals 16 residues. V dropped 2 bases and J dropped 4; count of bases not matched to a gene: 8. Written as DNA, the CDR3 is TGTGCCAGCAGCTTACGGACAGGGGTCGTCGGAGAGACCCAGTACTTC. Its protein product is CASSLRTGVVGETQYF.

The chain joins TRBV11-2 to TRBJ2-5; 12 bases agree with TRBD2. The CDR3 has 17 amino acids. CDR1 is SGHAT and CDR2 is FQNNGV in the germline V gene. V lost 1 base and J lost 5; bases outside the gene matches: 8. The CDR3 loop is CASSLALAGGPGETQYF. The CDR3 DNA reads as TGTGCCAGCAGCTTAGCTCTAGCGGGGGGGCCTGGGGAGACCCAGTACTTC.

This clone was counted once. The chain employs TRBV14 and TRBJ2-5; maybe TRBD1 (6 bases). The CDR3 runs to 13 residues. V shed 4 bases and J shed 6 bases, with 12 bases lying between them. The germline gives CDR1 SGHDN, CDR2 FVKESK. DNA for the CDR3: TGTGCCAGCAGCCTGGGACAATGGCAGACCCAGTACTTC. It specifies CASSLGQWQTQYF.

The chain is built from TRBV13 and TRBJ1-2; perhaps TRBD1 as D (5 bases). Trimming removed 3 bases from V and 0 bases from J, with 17 bases in between. The CDR3 sequence is 17 residues long. CDR1 is PRHDT and CDR2 is FYEKMQ in the germline V gene (reference sequence). This chain's CDR3 is CASSFSRVGLANYGYTF. The CDR3 coding sequence is TGTGCCAGCAGCTTTTCCAGGGTGGGATTAGCTAACTATGGCTACACCTTC.

This CDR3 is CASSIRQGNTEAFF. CDR3 in DNA: TGTGCCAGTAGTATAAGGCAGGGGAACACTGAAGCTTTCTTT. This sequence joins TRBV19 and TRBJ1-1, with D perhaps matching TRBD1 (5 bases). Germline V lookup: CDR1 LNHDA, CDR2 SQIVND (reference sequence). Trimming took 2 bases from V and 1 from J, leaving 8 bases between them. The CDR3 totals 14 residues. The full variable domain, with the rest looked up from reference TRBV19 and TRBJ1-1, is DGGITQSPKYLFRKEGQNVTLSCEQNLNHDAMYWYRQDPGQGLRLIYYSQIVNDFQKGDIAEGYSVSREKKESFPLTVTSAQKNPTAFYLCASSIRQGNTEAFFGQGTRLTVV.

This clone was found a few times. This chain uses TRBV5-1 with TRBJ1-6; D unclear. CDR3 length equals 16 residues. Trimming took off 0 bases at V and 10 bases at J, with 17 bases between the two ends. Germline values: CDR1 SGHRS, CDR2 YFSETQ. CDR3 residues: CASSLVLPGIDSPLHF. The CDR3, as DNA: TGCGCCAGCAGCTTGGTCCTCCCGGGGATTGACTCACCCCTCCACTTT.

This rearrangement joins TRBV3-1 (or the pseudogene TRBV3-2) to TRBJ1-5; the D gene is possibly TRBD1 (5 bases). There are 14 residues in the CDR3. With 4 bases removed from V and 4 bases from J, the gap between germline ends came to 11 bases. The germline CDR1 and CDR2 sequences are LGHDT and YNNKEL (reference sequence). CDR3 loop: CASSRAGGNQPQHF. The DNA of the CDR3 is TGTGCCAGCAGCCGAGCGGGGGGGAATCAGCCCCAGCATTTT.